These 17 T cell receptor beta chains originate from one sample sequenced in a study of identical twins. TCRdb analysed the 5' RACE reads with MiXCR anew, one entry per CDR3 protein. The sample yields roughly 1,500,000 distinct CDR3 sequences, less than 35% seen once. What was sequenced was cord blood. The receptor source for this set is a newborn girl in good health.

This clonotype was recorded a few times. The chain combines TRBV7-2 with TRBJ2-3, with 9 positions matching TRBD2. Germline CDR1 is SGHTA and CDR2 is FQGNSA. V lost 6 bases and J lost 5; bases outside the gene matches: 6. The CDR3 has 14 amino acids. CDR3: CASSRGGAKDTQYF. In DNA, the CDR3 is TGTGCCAGCAGTCGCGGGGGGGCGAAAGATACGCAGTATTTT. Supplemented by reference TRBV7-2 and TRBJ2-3, the full variable domain reads GAGVSQSPSNKVTEKGKDVELRCDPISGHTALYWYRQSLGQGLEFLIYFQGNSAPDKSGLPSDRFSAERTGGSVSTLTIQRTQQEDSAVYLCASSRGGAKDTQYFGPGTRLTVL.

This clonotype was counted at least ten times. V is TRBV29-1 and J is TRBJ2-5; TRBD2 matches 13 bases. The CDR3 is made up of 14 amino acids. Germline loops: CDR1 SQVTM, CDR2 ANQGSEA. Trimming removed 7 bases from V and 4 bases from J; junction bases left unmatched: 6. The CDR3 region is CSARTSGSRETQYF. The CDR3 DNA reads TGCAGCGCTCGGACTAGCGGGAGTAGAGAGACCCAGTACTTC.

The rearrangement uses TRBV29-1 and TRBJ2-1; no firm D call. Matching the DNA end better, TRBJ2-7 makes the J call doubtful. CDR1 is SQVTM, CDR2 ANQGSEA, per germline. This CDR3 spans 14 amino acids. The CDR3 reads CSVEKQSYYNEQYF. CDR3 bases: TGCAGCGTTGAAAAACAGTCGTACTACAATGAGCAGTACTTC.

The CDR3 DNA reads as TGTGCCTGGAATAGCAGATTTAATTCACCCCTCCACTTT. Translated: CAWNSRFNSPLHF. The rearrangement links TRBV30 to TRBJ1-6; D is unresolved. The CDR3 has 13 amino acids. V shed 4 bases and J shed 6 bases, with 10 bases lying between them. CDR1 is GTSNPN and CDR2 is SVGIG in the germline V gene (reference sequence).

The chain joins TRBV7-9 to TRBJ2-3, with a tentative D call TRBD2 (5 bases). Germline CDR1 reads SEHNR; CDR2 reads FQNEAQ (reference sequence). The CDR3 length is 17 residues. Trimming shortened V by 5 bases and J by 0 bases, and 18 bases separated the two germline ends. CDR3 coding DNA: TGTGCCAGCAGCGCCCGCCTGACGGGGTATAGCACAGATACGCAGTATTTT. Its protein product is CASSARLTGYSTDTQYF.

This clonotype was found a few times. The chain combines TRBV10-3 with TRBJ2-5; D may be TRBD1 or TRBD2 (6 bases each). Germline CDR1 reads ENHRY; CDR2 reads SYGVKD. V was clipped by 8 bases and J by 2 bases, with 21 bases between them. This CDR3 contains 16 residues. CDR3 in amino acids: CAIATGRGAGQETQYF. The CDR3 DNA is TGTGCCATCGCGACAGGAAGAGGCGCGGGACAAGAGACCCAGTACTTC.

This chain connects TRBV12-3 or TRBV12-4 to TRBJ2-7; perhaps TRBD1 as D (5 bases). The V end lost 1 base, the J end lost 2 bases, and 12 bases lay between the germline ends. The CDR3 runs 15 residues. This CDR3 reads CASSLEGSFAYEQYF. As DNA, the CDR3 is TGTGCCAGCAGTTTAGAGGGGTCGTTTGCCTACGAGCAGTACTTC.

This chain uses TRBV6-6 with TRBJ2-5; D assignment may be TRBD1 or TRBD2 (5 bases each). V was clipped by 6 bases and J by 11 bases, with 25 bases between them. Germline-derived CDR1 and CDR2 are MNHNY and SVGAGI (reference sequence). This CDR3 contains 15 residues. CDR3 sequence: CASSHIRDPPEEQYF. The CDR3 DNA reads TGTGCCAGCAGCCATATCCGGGACCCACCGGAGGAGCAGTACTTC.

The rearrangement links TRBV29-1 to TRBJ1-2; D call uncertain. Germline values: CDR1 SQVTM, CDR2 ANQGSEA. V lost 1 base to trimming and J lost 5 bases, with 14 bases between them. This CDR3 comprises 14 residues. CDR3 in DNA: TGCAGCGTTGAAGGGGAGGCAGGACGGTATGGCTACACCTTC. Translating it yields CSVEGEAGRYGYTF.

The chain uses TRBV5-6 and TRBJ1-2; D might be TRBD1 (5 bases). V was clipped by 2 bases and J by 1 base, with 12 bases between them. Germline loops: CDR1 SGHDT, CDR2 YYEEEE. This CDR3 comprises 15 residues. CDR3 DNA: TGTGCCAGCAGCTTTAAGGGGCCGGGTAACTATGGCTACACCTTC. Translated, it gives CASSFKGPGNYGYTF.

The V gene is TRBV5-1, the J gene TRBJ2-4; possibly TRBD2 for D (5 bases). The V end lost 6 bases, the J end lost 0 bases, and 10 bases lay between the germline ends. Germline V gene sequence: CDR1 SGHRS, CDR2 YFSETQ. The CDR3 consists of 14 residues. CDR3 in amino acids: CASKLELAKNIQYF. The DNA of the CDR3 is TGCGCCAGCAAACTAGAACTAGCCAAAAACATTCAGTACTTC.

In DNA form, the CDR3 reads TGTGCCAGCAGCTTAGTAAGGCTAGCCCATAGCACAGATACGCAGTATTTT. It yields the protein CASSLVRLAHSTDTQYF. The chain employs TRBV7-2 and TRBJ2-3, with a weak D call TRBD2 (5 bases). V was pared by 1 base and J by 0 bases, with 14 bases between. The CDR3 extends over 17 amino acids. Per germline, CDR1 SGHTA and CDR2 FQGNSA.

Only a few counts were recorded for this clonotype. The rearrangement links TRBV20-1 to TRBJ2-1; the D is unclear. Trimming took off 4 bases at V and 4 bases at J, with 5 bases between the two ends. Germline CDR1 DFQATT, CDR2 SNEGSKA (reference sequence). The CDR3 sequence is 11 residues long. The chain's CDR3 is CSATVYNEQFF. CDR3 DNA sequence: TGCAGTGCTACTGTATACAATGAGCAGTTCTTC.

V is TRBV29-1 and J is TRBJ2-5; D gene ambiguous. There are 13 residues in the CDR3. CDR1 SQVTM and CDR2 ANQGSEA come from the germline V gene. V lost 8 bases and J lost 11, with 24 bases in between. CDR3 nucleotide sequence: TGCAGCCCCCTGGTCTCTCTTTACAATGAGCAGTACTTC. Protein product: CSPLVSLYNEQYF.

The chain joins TRBV25-1 to TRBJ1-2; 7 nucleotides line up with TRBD1. The CDR3 is 17 amino acids. The germline gives CDR1 MGHDK, CDR2 SYGVNS. With 2 bases clipped from V and 4 bases from J, the junction kept 13 bases outside the gene matches. The CDR3 region is CASSENWGTDILYGYTF. DNA for the CDR3: TGTGCCAGCAGTGAAAATTGGGGGACAGACATCCTCTATGGCTACACCTTC.

The chain carries TRBV2 and TRBJ2-3, with D uncertain. The CDR3 is 15 amino acids. V lost 5 bases, J lost 0 bases, and 12 bases lay in between. Per germline, CDR1 SNHLY and CDR2 FYNNEI. CDR3 sequence: CASSPKLLSTDTQYF. The CDR3 region has the DNA TGTGCCAGCAGTCCTAAACTACTTAGCACAGATACGCAGTATTTT.

This sequence joins TRBV5-5 and TRBJ1-1; tentatively, D is TRBD1 (5 bases). CDR1 is SGHKS and CDR2 is YYEKEE in the germline V gene (reference sequence). CDR3 length: 14 amino acids. The V gene lost 4 bases and the J gene lost 1 base, with 11 bases spanning the gap. The CDR3 sequence is CASSHFGQNTEAFF. The CDR3 DNA reads as TGTGCCAGCAGCCATTTTGGACAGAACACTGAAGCTTTCTTT.